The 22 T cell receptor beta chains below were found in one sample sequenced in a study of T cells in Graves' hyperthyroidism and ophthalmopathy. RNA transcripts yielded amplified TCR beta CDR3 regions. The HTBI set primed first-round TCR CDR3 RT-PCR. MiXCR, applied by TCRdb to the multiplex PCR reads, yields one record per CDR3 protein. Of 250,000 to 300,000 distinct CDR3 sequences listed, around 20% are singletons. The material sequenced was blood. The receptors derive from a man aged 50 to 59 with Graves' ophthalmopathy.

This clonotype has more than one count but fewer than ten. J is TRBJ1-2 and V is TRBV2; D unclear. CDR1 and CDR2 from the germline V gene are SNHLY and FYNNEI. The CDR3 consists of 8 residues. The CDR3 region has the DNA TGTCTGGGAGACGGCTACACCTTC. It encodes CLGDGYTF. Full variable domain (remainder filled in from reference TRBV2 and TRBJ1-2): EPEVTQTPSHQVTQMGQEVILRCVPISNHLYFYWYRQILGQKVEFLVSFYNNEISEKSEIFDDQFSVERPDGSNFTLKIRSTKLEDSAMYFCLGDGYTFGSGTRLTVV.

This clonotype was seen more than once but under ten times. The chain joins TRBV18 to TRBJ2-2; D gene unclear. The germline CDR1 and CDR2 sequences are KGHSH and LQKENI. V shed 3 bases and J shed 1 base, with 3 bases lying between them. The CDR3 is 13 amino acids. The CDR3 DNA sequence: TGTGCCAGCTCACCCGTGAACACCGGGGAGCTGTTTTTT. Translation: CASSPVNTGELFF.

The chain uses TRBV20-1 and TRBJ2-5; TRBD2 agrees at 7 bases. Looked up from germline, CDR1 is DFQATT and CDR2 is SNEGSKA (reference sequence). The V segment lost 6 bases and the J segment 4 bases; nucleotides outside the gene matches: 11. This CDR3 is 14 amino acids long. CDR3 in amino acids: CSALPAAGAETQYF. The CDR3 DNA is TGCAGTGCCCTCCCGGCTGCGGGAGCAGAGACCCAGTACTTC.

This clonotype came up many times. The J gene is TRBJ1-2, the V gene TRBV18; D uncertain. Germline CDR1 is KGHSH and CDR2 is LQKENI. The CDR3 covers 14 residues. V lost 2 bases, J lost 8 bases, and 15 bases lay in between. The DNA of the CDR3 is TGTGCCAGCTCACCAGAAAGAGGCACTGGCGGCTACACCTTC. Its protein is CASSPERGTGGYTF.

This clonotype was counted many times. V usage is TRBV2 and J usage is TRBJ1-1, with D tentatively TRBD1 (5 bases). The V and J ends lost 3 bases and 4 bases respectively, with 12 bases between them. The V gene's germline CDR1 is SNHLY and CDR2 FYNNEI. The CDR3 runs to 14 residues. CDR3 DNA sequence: TGTGCCAGCAGTGAGCGGCAGGGTACCACTGAAGCTTTCTTT. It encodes CASSERQGTTEAFF.

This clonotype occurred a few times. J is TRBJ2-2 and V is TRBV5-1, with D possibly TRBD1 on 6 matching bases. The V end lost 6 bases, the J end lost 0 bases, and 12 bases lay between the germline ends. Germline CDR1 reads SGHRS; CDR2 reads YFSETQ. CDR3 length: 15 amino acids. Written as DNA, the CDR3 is TGCGCCAGCACCCGGGACACTTCGAACACCGGGGAGCTGTTTTTT. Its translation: CASTRDTSNTGELFF.

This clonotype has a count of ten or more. CDR3 in amino acids: CASSQAARIYDEQYF. CDR3 in DNA: TGTGCCAGCAGCCAAGCGGCAAGAATCTACGACGAGCAGTACTTC. V is TRBV14 and J is TRBJ2-7; D is unresolved. Germline CDR1 is SGHDN and CDR2 is FVKESK. V lost 1 base to trimming and J lost 5 bases, with 15 bases between them. The CDR3 length is 15 residues.

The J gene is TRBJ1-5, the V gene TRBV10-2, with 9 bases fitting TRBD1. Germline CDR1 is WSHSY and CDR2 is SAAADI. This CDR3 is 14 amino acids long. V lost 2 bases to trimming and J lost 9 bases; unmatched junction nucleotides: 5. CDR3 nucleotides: TGCGCCAGCAGTGAGGACAGGGGGGGATGGCCCCAGCATTTT. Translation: CASSEDRGGWPQHF.

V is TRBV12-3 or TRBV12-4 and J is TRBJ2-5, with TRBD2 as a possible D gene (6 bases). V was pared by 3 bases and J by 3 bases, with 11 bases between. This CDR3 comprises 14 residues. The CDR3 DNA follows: TGTGCCAGCAGTTTTCCGGGACTGGAAGAGACCCAGTACTTC. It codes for CASSFPGLEETQYF.

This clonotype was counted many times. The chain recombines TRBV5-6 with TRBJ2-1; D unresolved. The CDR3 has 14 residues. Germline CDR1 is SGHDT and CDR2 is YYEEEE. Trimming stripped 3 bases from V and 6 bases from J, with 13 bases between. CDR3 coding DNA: TGTGCCAGCAGCTGGCTTTCAGAAGCCAATGAGCAGTTCTTC. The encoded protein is CASSWLSEANEQFF. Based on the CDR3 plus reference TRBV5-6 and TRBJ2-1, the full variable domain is DAGVTQSPTHLIKTRGQQVTLRCSPKSGHDTVSWYQQALGQGPQFIFQYYEEEERQRGNFPDRFSGHQFPNYSSELNVNALLLGDSALYLCASSWLSEANEQFFGPGTRLTVL.

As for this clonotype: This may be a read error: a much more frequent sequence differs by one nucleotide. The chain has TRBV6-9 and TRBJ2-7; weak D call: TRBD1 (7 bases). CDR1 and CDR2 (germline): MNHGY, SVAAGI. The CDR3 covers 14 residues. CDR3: CASSYPGGSGEQHF. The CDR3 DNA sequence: TGTGCCAGCAGTTACCCAGGGGGGTCTGGCGAGCAGCACTTC.

The CDR3 reads CASSDLQDSRKNQPQHF. The CDR3 region has the DNA TGTGCCAGCAGTGATTTGCAGGACAGCCGGAAGAATCAGCCCCAGCATTTT. The rearrangement uses TRBV2 and TRBJ1-5, with a possible D match to TRBD1 (6 bases). The V and J ends lost 3 bases and 4 bases respectively, with 19 bases between them. CDR3 length equals 17 residues. Germline CDR1 is SNHLY and CDR2 is FYNNEI.

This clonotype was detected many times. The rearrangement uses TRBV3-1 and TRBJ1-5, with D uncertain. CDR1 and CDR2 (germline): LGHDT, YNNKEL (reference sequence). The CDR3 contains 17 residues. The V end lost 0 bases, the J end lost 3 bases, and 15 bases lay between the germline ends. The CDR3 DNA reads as TGTGCCAGCAGCCAAGAGGTCAGCCCTCCGTTCAATCAGCCCCAGCATTTT. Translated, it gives CASSQEVSPPFNQPQHF.

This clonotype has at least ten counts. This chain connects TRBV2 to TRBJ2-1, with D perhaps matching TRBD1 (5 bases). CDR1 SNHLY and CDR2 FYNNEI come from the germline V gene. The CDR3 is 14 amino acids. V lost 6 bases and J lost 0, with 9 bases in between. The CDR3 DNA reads TGTGCCAGCAGGGCCGACAGCTCCTACAATGAGCAGTTCTTC. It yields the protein CASRADSSYNEQFF.

The CDR3 reads CASSQDSSTGRVTEAFF. The CDR3 nucleotides are TGTGCCAGCAGCCAAGATTCCTCGACAGGGAGAGTAACTGAAGCTTTCTTT. The chain employs TRBV3-1 and TRBJ1-1; 7 bases are shared with TRBD1. Germline-derived CDR1 and CDR2 are LGHDT and YNNKEL (reference sequence). The junction had 12 bases not matched to a gene; V was cut back by 0 bases and J by 5 bases. The CDR3 runs 17 residues.

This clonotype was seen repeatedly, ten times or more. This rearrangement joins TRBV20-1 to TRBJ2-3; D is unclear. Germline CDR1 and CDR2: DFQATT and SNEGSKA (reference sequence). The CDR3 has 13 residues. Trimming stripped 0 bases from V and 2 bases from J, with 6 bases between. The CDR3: CSARDGVTDTQYF. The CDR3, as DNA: TGCAGTGCTAGAGATGGGGTCACAGATACGCAGTATTTT.

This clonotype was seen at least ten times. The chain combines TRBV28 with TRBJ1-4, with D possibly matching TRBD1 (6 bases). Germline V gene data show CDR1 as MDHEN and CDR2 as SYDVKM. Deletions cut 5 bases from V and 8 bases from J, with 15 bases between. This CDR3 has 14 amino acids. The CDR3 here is CASSPAGVWEKLFF. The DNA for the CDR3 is TGTGCCAGCAGTCCCGCAGGGGTGTGGGAAAAACTGTTTTTT.

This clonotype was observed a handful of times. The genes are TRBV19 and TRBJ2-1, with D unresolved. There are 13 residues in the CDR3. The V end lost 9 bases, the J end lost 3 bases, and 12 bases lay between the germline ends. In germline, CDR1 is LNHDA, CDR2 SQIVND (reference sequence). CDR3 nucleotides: TGTGCCAGCTCTTTCACACGCTACAATGAGCAGTTCTTC. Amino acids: CASSFTRYNEQFF.

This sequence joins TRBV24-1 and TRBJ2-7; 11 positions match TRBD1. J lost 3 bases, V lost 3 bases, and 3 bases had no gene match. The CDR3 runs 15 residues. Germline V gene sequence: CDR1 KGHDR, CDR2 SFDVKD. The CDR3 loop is CATSDAGTGGYEQYF. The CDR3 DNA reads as TGTGCCACCAGTGATGCCGGGACAGGGGGCTACGAGCAGTACTTC.

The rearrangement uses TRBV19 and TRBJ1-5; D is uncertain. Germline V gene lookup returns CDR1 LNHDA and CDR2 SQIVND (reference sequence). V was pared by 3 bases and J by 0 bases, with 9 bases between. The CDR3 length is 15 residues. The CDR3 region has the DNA TGTGCCAGTAGTATGGAACGGTTTAGCAATCAGCCCCAGCATTTT. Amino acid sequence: CASSMERFSNQPQHF.

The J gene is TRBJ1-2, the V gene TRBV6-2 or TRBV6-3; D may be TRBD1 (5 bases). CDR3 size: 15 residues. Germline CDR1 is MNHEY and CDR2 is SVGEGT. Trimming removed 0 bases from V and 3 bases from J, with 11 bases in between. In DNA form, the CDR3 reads TGTGCCAGCAGTTACTCTCTGGGAGGGGACTATGGCTACACCTTC. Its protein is CASSYSLGGDYGYTF.

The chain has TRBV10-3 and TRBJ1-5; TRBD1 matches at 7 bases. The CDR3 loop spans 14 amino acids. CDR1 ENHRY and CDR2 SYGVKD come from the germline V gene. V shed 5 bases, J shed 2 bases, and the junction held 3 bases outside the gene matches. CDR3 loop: CAISKTGGNQPQHF. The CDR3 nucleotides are TGTGCCATCAGTAAAACAGGGGGCAATCAGCCCCAGCATTTT.